Below, 32 T cell receptor beta chains from the same sample are listed, as sequenced in a study of shared clonotypes between healthy human individuals. The method was immunoSEQ multiplex PCR; TCRdb's version includes in-frame clones alone and lacks a portion of them. The table has about 320,000 clones, roughly 84% seen once. Sequenced input: memory CD8+ T cells sorted from blood. The subset denotes: CD45RO+ cells pooled with CCR7-negative TemRA cells. The receptors were gathered from a man between 18 and 35 years old in good health.

The rearrangement links TRBV7-9 to TRBJ2-7; 11 positions match TRBD2. The CDR3 has 15 residues. Germline loops: CDR1 SEHNR, CDR2 FQNEAQ (reference sequence). The ends lost 1 base at V and 5 bases at J; junction bases unmatched: 4. CDR3 in amino acids: CASSLGLAGGHEQYF. DNA of the CDR3: TGTGCCAGCAGCTTAGGCCTAGCGGGAGGCCACGAGCAGTACTTC.

The J gene is TRBJ2-7, the V gene TRBV11-2, with D uncertain. Germline assignment: CDR1 SGHAT and CDR2 FQNNGV. The CDR3 spans 11 residues. The V gene lost 5 bases and the J gene lost 9 bases, with 11 bases spanning the gap. The CDR3 DNA reads TGTGCCAGCAGCGAAGGCCCAGCGCAGTACTTC. It yields the protein CASSEGPAQYF.

The DNA of the CDR3 is TGTGCCAGCAGCTTAGAAAGACCAAGGACAGGGGTTTCCATAAACTATGGCTACACCTTC. It is translated as CASSLERPRTGVSINYGYTF. The J gene is TRBJ1-2, the V gene TRBV11-2; 9 bases are shared with TRBD1. The CDR3 has 20 residues. The germline CDR1 and CDR2 sequences are SGHAT and FQNNGV. J gave up 2 bases and V 0 bases, and 16 bases lay outside the gene matches. Complete variable domain (other parts from reference TRBV11-2 and TRBJ1-2): EAGVAQSPRYKIIEKRQSVAFWCNPISGHATLYWYQQILGQGPKLLIQFQNNGVVDDSQLPKDRFSAERLKGVDSTLKIQPAKLEDSAVYLCASSLERPRTGVSINYGYTFGSGTRLTVV.

V gene TRBV10-2 combines with J gene TRBJ2-7; 8 bases are a match to TRBD1. The junction had 15 bases not matched to a gene; V was cut back by 7 bases and J by 7 bases. The CDR3 runs to 15 residues. The germline CDR1 and CDR2 sequences are WSHSY and SAAADI. CDR3 in DNA: TGCGCCAGCACCCCTTTCGGGCAGGGGGCGTTGGAGCAGTACTTC. As protein: CASTPFGQGALEQYF.

This chain uses TRBV7-9 with TRBJ2-7, with TRBD2 matching over 11 bases. The CDR3 has 16 amino acids. Germline values: CDR1 SEHNR, CDR2 FQNEAQ (reference sequence). V was pared by 5 bases and J by 1 base, with 7 bases of the junction left unmatched. The CDR3 protein is CASSPRLAGTSYEQYF. For the CDR3, the DNA is TGTGCCAGCAGCCCGCGACTAGCGGGGACTTCCTACGAGCAGTACTTC.

The V and J genes are TRBV7-9 and TRBJ1-2; D might be TRBD1 (5 bases). Germline V gene sequence: CDR1 SEHNR, CDR2 FQNEAQ (reference sequence). The CDR3 spans 18 residues. V was clipped by 5 bases and J by 8 bases, with 30 bases between them. CDR3 nucleotides: TGTGCCAGCAGCCCTACCGGGACGGCCAGAGTGAACAACGGGGGCTACACCTTC. It is translated as CASSPTGTARVNNGGYTF. The complete variable domain, with remaining parts taken from reference TRBV7-9 and TRBJ1-2, reads DTGVSQNPRHKITKRGQNVTFRCDPISEHNRLYWYRQTLGQGPEFLTYFQNEAQLEKSRLLSDRFSAERPKGSFSTLEIQRTEQGDSAMYLCASSPTGTARVNNGGYTFGSGTRLTVV.

The chain uses TRBV4-1 and TRBJ2-3; 9 bases agree with TRBD2. With 4 bases clipped from V and 4 bases from J, the junction kept 6 bases outside the gene matches. There are 15 residues in the CDR3. Per germline, CDR1 MGHRA and CDR2 YSYEKL. The CDR3 DNA sequence: TGCGCCAGCAGCCGAACCGGGACTAGCCCAGATACGCAGTATTTT. It specifies CASSRTGTSPDTQYF.

The chain uses TRBV11-2 and TRBJ1-1, with 9 bases that match TRBD1. The length of the CDR3 is 18 residues. Germline lookup yields CDR1 SGHAT and CDR2 FQNNGV. After removal of 1 base from V and 1 base from J, the junction contained 10 bases not matched to a gene. The CDR3 DNA reads as TGTGCCAGCAGCTTAGTCCGGGGACAGGGAAGAGGGAACACTGAAGCTTTCTTT. It encodes CASSLVRGQGRGNTEAFF.

The gene calls are TRBV4-1 and TRBJ2-7, with TRBD1 matching over 9 bases. The V and J ends lost 1 base and 4 bases, in that order; junction bases with no gene match: 11. CDR3 size: 17 residues. Germline V gives CDR1 MGHRA, CDR2 YSYEKL. The CDR3 DNA is TGCGCCAGCAGCCAAGTCCCAGGACAGGGGATTGGGTACGAGCAGTACTTC. Its translation is CASSQVPGQGIGYEQYF.

This clone was seen once. The gene calls are TRBV11-1 and TRBJ1-2; D uncertain. CDR3 length: 13 residues. Per the germline V gene, CDR1 is SGHAT and CDR2 is FQDESV (reference sequence). The V gene lost 2 bases and the J gene lost 3 bases, with 7 bases spanning the gap. The DNA of the CDR3 is TGTGCCAGCAGCTTAATGACGGACTATGGCTACACCTTC. Translation gives CASSLMTDYGYTF.

The V gene is TRBV7-9, the J gene TRBJ2-5, with D possibly matching TRBD2 (7 bases). Germline CDR1 and CDR2: SEHNR and FQNEAQ (reference sequence). The germline V and J ends were trimmed by 6 bases and 5 bases, with 16 bases remaining between them. The CDR3 consists of 14 residues. DNA of the CDR3: TGTGCCAGCAGTCCTTCGGGGGGCGAGGAGACCCAGTACTTC. It yields the protein CASSPSGGEETQYF.

CDR3 nucleotide sequence: TGTGCCTGGAGTGTACGACCCAGGACAGGCACCTACGAGCAGTACTTC. This codes for CAWSVRPRTGTYEQYF. J is TRBJ2-7 and V is TRBV30; 7 nucleotides align to TRBD1. Germline CDR1 and CDR2: GTSNPN and SVGIG (reference sequence). The CDR3 length is 16 residues. The trim removed 0 bases at V and 2 bases at J, leaving 10 bases unmatched.

The chain has TRBV7-9 and TRBJ1-4; D gene uncertain. The CDR3 has 14 amino acids. Trimming pared 1 base from V and 0 bases from J, leaving 3 bases between. In germline, CDR1 is SEHNR, CDR2 FQNEAQ (reference sequence). The CDR3 DNA follows: TGTGCCAGCAGCTTAGTTCCAACTAATGAAAAACTGTTTTTT. Amino acid sequence: CASSLVPTNEKLFF.

In DNA form, the CDR3 reads TGCAGCGTTGAAGCGGCAGGAAACGAGCAGTACTTC. This encodes CSVEAAGNEQYF. The gene calls are TRBV29-1 and TRBJ2-7; D uncertain. The germline V gene has CDR1 SQVTM and CDR2 ANQGSEA. V was trimmed by 1 base and J by 5 bases, leaving 9 bases between them. This CDR3 is built from 12 residues.

The CDR3 DNA sequence: TGCGCCAGCAGCTTGCAGGGGTTGTTCGACACTGAAGCTTTCTTT. Protein: CASSLQGLFDTEAFF. The genes are TRBV5-1 and TRBJ1-1, with D possibly being TRBD1 (6 bases). This CDR3 comprises 15 residues. V lost 1 base, J lost 3 bases, and 13 bases lay in between. Germline CDR1 and CDR2: SGHRS and YFSETQ.

The CDR3 sequence: CASSLNGSPLVHEQYF. In nucleotides, the CDR3 is TGTGCCAGCAGCTTAAATGGGAGTCCTTTAGTCCACGAGCAGTACTTC. The rearrangement links TRBV7-9 to TRBJ2-7; D perhaps matches TRBD2 (5 bases). Germline V CDR1 and CDR2: SEHNR, FQNEAQ (reference sequence). The CDR3 is 16 amino acids. Trimming took 2 bases from V and 5 from J, leaving 19 bases between them.

This chain uses TRBV2 with TRBJ2-1; 8 bases agree with TRBD1. This CDR3 has 14 amino acids. With 6 bases clipped from V and 3 bases from J, the junction kept 4 bases outside the gene matches. The germline CDR1 and CDR2 sequences are SNHLY and FYNNEI. The CDR3 sequence is CASRDRAYYNEQFF. The DNA for the CDR3 is TGTGCCAGCAGGGACAGGGCTTACTACAATGAGCAGTTCTTC. The variable domain in full, completed from reference TRBV2 and TRBJ2-1, reads EPEVTQTPSHQVTQMGQEVILRCVPISNHLYFYWYRQILGQKVEFLVSFYNNEISEKSEIFDDQFSVERPDGSNFTLKIRSTKLEDSAMYFCASRDRAYYNEQFFGPGTRLTVL.

The chain links TRBV5-6 to TRBJ2-5, with D tentatively TRBD2 (6 bases). Germline V lookup: CDR1 SGHDT, CDR2 YYEEEE. Trimming shortened V by 2 bases and J by 7 bases, and 24 bases separated the two germline ends. The CDR3 has 17 residues. This chain's CDR3 is CASSLGLQGWGVGTQYF. The CDR3 nucleotides read TGTGCCAGCAGCTTAGGTTTGCAGGGCTGGGGGGTCGGGACCCAGTACTTC.

This clone was seen once. The J gene is TRBJ2-1, the V gene TRBV10-3, with D unresolved. The V end lost 0 bases, the J end lost 7 bases, and 4 bases lay between the germline ends. The CDR3 runs to 12 residues. Germline V gives CDR1 ENHRY, CDR2 SYGVKD. The CDR3 reads CAISESQNEQFF. In DNA form, the CDR3 reads TGTGCCATCAGTGAGTCTCAGAATGAGCAGTTCTTC.

This sequence joins TRBV6-5 and TRBJ2-3; D is unclear. Germline lookup yields CDR1 MNHEY and CDR2 SVGAGI. This CDR3 is built from 15 residues. The V end was cut by 0 bases, the J end by 2 bases, with 9 bases between. CDR3 sequence reads: CASSYSVAATDTQYF. In DNA form, the CDR3 reads TGTGCCAGCAGTTACTCGGTAGCTGCCACAGATACGCAGTATTTT.

The chain combines TRBV2 with TRBJ1-1; 9 bases fit TRBD1. V shed 9 bases and J 6 bases; nucleotides not matched to a gene: 14. The CDR3 has 15 residues. Germline V gene data show CDR1 as SNHLY and CDR2 as FYNNEI. CDR3 in DNA: TGTGCCAGTAAGCAGGGCAGGACAGGGGTCTCTGAAGCTTTCTTT. Translation gives CASKQGRTGVSEAFF.

This chain uses TRBV19 with TRBJ2-7; 9 positions agree with TRBD1. CDR3 size: 15 residues. Germline V gene lookup returns CDR1 LNHDA and CDR2 SQIVND (reference sequence). V lost 5 bases, J lost 3 bases, and 8 bases stayed unmatched. CDR3 residues: CASSPRTGVLYEQYF. CDR3 nucleotide sequence: TGTGCCAGTAGTCCCCGGACAGGGGTGCTCTACGAGCAGTACTTC.

This clone is a singleton in its sample. CDR3: CASSPGRTGAEAFF. CDR3 bases: TGTGCCAGCAGCCCCGGGCGGACAGGGGCTGAAGCTTTCTTT. J is TRBJ1-1 and V is TRBV5-6; 9 nucleotides match TRBD1. CDR1 is SGHDT, CDR2 YYEEEE, per germline. V gave up 4 bases and J gave up 6 bases; unmatched junction bases: 7. The CDR3 sequence is 14 residues long.

The chain is built from TRBV28 and TRBJ2-1, with 9 bases lining up with TRBD2. The V segment lost 5 bases and the J segment 4 bases; nucleotides outside the gene matches: 9. Germline CDR1 is MDHEN and CDR2 is SYDVKM. This CDR3 comprises 16 residues. The CDR3 reads CASSPLAGVGYNEQFF. The CDR3 DNA is TGTGCCAGCAGTCCATTAGCGGGAGTAGGGTACAATGAGCAGTTCTTC.

The V gene is TRBV4-1, the J gene TRBJ2-3; 9 bases line up with TRBD1. Germline V gene data show CDR1 as MGHRA and CDR2 as YSYEKL. The CDR3 has 16 amino acids. After removal of 2 bases from V and 4 bases from J, the junction contained 7 bases not matched to a gene. The CDR3: CASSQLMGQGADTQYF. The CDR3 coding sequence is TGCGCCAGCAGCCAATTGATGGGACAGGGCGCAGATACGCAGTATTTT.

The chain combines TRBV4-1 with TRBJ2-7; weak D call: TRBD2 (6 bases). CDR1 is MGHRA and CDR2 is YSYEKL in the germline V gene. Trimming took 0 bases from V and 5 from J, leaving 14 bases between them. This CDR3 spans 15 amino acids. The CDR3 DNA reads as TGCGCCAGCAGCCAAGAGGGACCTAGCGACCACGAGCAGTACTTC. This encodes CASSQEGPSDHEQYF.

The table lists this clone with a count of one. The chain carries TRBV10-3 and TRBJ2-2, with TRBD1 as a possible D gene (6 bases). The germline V gene has CDR1 ENHRY and CDR2 SYGVKD. V lost 6 bases to trimming and J lost 1 base, with 9 bases between them. This CDR3 region has 14 residues. CDR3 DNA: TGTGCCATCAGCCCGACAGGGAACACCGGGGAGCTGTTTTTT. Its translation is CAISPTGNTGELFF.

The V and J genes are TRBV7-9 and TRBJ2-7, with D perhaps assigned TRBD1 or TRBD2 (5 bases each). The CDR3 sequence is 15 residues long. Trimming removed 5 bases from V and 3 bases from J, with 17 bases in between. Germline CDR1 reads SEHNR; CDR2 reads FQNEAQ (reference sequence). The CDR3 loop is CASSRFLGDDYEQYF. In nucleotides, the CDR3 is TGTGCCAGCAGCCGGTTCCTGGGGGACGACTACGAGCAGTACTTC.

The rearrangement links TRBV7-9 to TRBJ2-5; D remains ambiguous. V was shortened by 1 base and J by 7 bases, with 10 bases between the two germline ends. The germline V gene encodes CDR1 SEHNR and CDR2 FQNEAQ (reference sequence). The CDR3 spans 13 residues. The CDR3: CASSLGPAGTQYF. CDR3 coding DNA: TGTGCCAGCAGCTTAGGGCCAGCCGGGACCCAGTACTTC.

This chain connects TRBV7-9 to TRBJ2-7; 10 positions agree with TRBD2. This CDR3 is 14 amino acids long. The V and J ends lost 5 bases and 0 bases, in that order; junction bases with no gene match: 1. Germline CDR1 is SEHNR and CDR2 is FQNEAQ (reference sequence). Written as DNA, the CDR3 is TGTGCCAGCAGCGCTAGCGGGGGCTCCTACGAGCAGTACTTC. Translation gives CASSASGGSYEQYF.

The V and J genes are TRBV4-1 and TRBJ2-7; no definite D call. The CDR3 has 14 residues. Germline V gives CDR1 MGHRA, CDR2 YSYEKL. Deletions cut 2 bases from V and 2 bases from J, with 10 bases between. As DNA, the CDR3 is TGCGCCAGCAGCCAACTTGACCCGGCCTACGAGCAGTACTTC. Translated: CASSQLDPAYEQYF.

The V call is TRBV5-8, the J call TRBJ2-7, with a weak D call TRBD1 (5 bases). Germline V gives CDR1 SGHTS, CDR2 YDEGEE. This CDR3 spans 13 amino acids. The V end lost 4 bases, the J end lost 5 bases, and 13 bases lay between the germline ends. The CDR3 spells CASSTKRGNEQYF. The CDR3 nucleotides read TGTGCCAGCAGCACCAAAAGGGGCAACGAGCAGTACTTC.